This T cell receptor beta chain is drawn from a study of beta chain features in type 1 diabetes. This clone was picked up a small number of times. Sequencing targeted expressed TCRB transcripts, as all isolated RNA had been reverse transcribed. TCRdb keeps only in-frame clones here, not all; method: immunoSEQ multiplex PCR. The table lists roughly 300,000 clones, approximately 15% of them singletons. Germline CDR1 reads KGHSH; CDR2 reads LQKENI. The trim removed 3 bases at V and 3 bases at J, leaving 6 bases unmatched. The CDR3 is 16 residues long. The chain has TRBV18 and TRBJ1-5, with 9 bases matching TRBD1. This clonotype was sampled from a man under 40 in good health. The sequenced sample was central memory CD4+ T cells from blood. The CDR3 region has the DNA TGTGCCAGCTCACCCAAGACAGGGGGTCACAATCAGCCCCAGCATTTT. It yields the protein CASSPKTGGHNQPQHF.